There are many counts of the clone carrying this TCR beta chain. The antigen is unknown. CDR3 length equals 15 residues. Germline lookup yields CDR1 LGHNA and CDR2 YSLEER. Trimming removed 1 base from V and 3 bases from J, with 13 bases in between. This sample stems from a study of blood T cells in healthy people across ages. Findings of the study overall: Relative to aged donors, long-lived donors carried more naive CD4+ cells and displayed higher diversity. Significant beta diversity loss was already apparent by age around 36, declining roughly linearly. Strong correlation was found linking TCR beta diversity to naive T cell percentage.

For the second PCR, which ran for roughly 7 to 11 cycles, a sample-barcoded 5' primer and a J-beta primer mix were used. A single record per CDR3 protein comes from TCRdb applying MiXCR to the 5' RACE reads. Among approximately 810,000 distinct CDR3 sequences listed, roughly 40% were seen once. The sample taken for sequencing was blood. The source of this sequence is a man aged 18 to 29 in good health. The chain is built from TRBV4-3 and TRBJ2-7; D is unresolved. The CDR3 DNA follows: TGCGCCAGCAGCCAAGCCCCTCTAGGGAACTACGAGCAGTACTTC. Amino acid sequence: CASSQAPLGNYEQYF.